This TCR beta chain was documented in a study of T cells after yellow fever vaccination. Study-level findings and limits: A limited proportion of clonotypes was detected within both the CD4 and CD8 compartments.

TCRdb passed the 5' RACE reads through MiXCR, listing each CDR3 protein once. The sample shows 400,000 or so distinct CDR3 sequences, about 9.9% of them seen only once. Per germline, CDR1 SGHRS and CDR2 YFSETQ. The CDR3 is 14 residues long. V was pared by 4 bases and J by 6 bases, with 13 bases between. In this sample, this clonotype turned up a few times. What it recognizes is unknown. The TCR comes from a young man who received the YFV17D yellow fever vaccine. The sample consisted of PBMCs, taken on the day of the first yellow fever vaccination. The chain is built from TRBV5-1 and TRBJ1-4; D is unresolved. CDR3 nucleotide sequence: TGCGCCAGCAGCACCGACGGCTACCATGAAAAACTGTTTTTT. Translating gives CASSTDGYHEKLFF.